This T cell receptor beta chain was profiled in a study of response to subunit inactivated influenza vaccine. Findings of the study overall: T cells newly recruited by each seasonal influenza vaccination are few, the authors suggested.

Regarding this clonotype: The antigen is unknown.

CDR3 length equals 16 residues. Per germline, CDR1 DFQATT and CDR2 SNEGSKA (reference sequence). Trimming took 3 bases from V and 2 from J, leaving 18 bases between them. One entry per CDR3 protein results from TCRdb running MiXCR on the RT-PCR reads. The table includes 860,000 or so distinct CDR3 sequences, approximately 22% detected once. V and J are TRBV20-1 and TRBJ2-3; D assignment may be TRBD1 or TRBD2 (5 bases each). The source is a man aged 50-60 years who received an inactivated influenza vaccine. Sample: PBMCs from blood, taken more than 4 days after vaccination. The DNA of the CDR3 is TGCAGTGCTAGTTTTATCGAGAGGGGTGACACAGATACGCAGTATTTT. Translating gives CSASFIERGDTDTQYF.